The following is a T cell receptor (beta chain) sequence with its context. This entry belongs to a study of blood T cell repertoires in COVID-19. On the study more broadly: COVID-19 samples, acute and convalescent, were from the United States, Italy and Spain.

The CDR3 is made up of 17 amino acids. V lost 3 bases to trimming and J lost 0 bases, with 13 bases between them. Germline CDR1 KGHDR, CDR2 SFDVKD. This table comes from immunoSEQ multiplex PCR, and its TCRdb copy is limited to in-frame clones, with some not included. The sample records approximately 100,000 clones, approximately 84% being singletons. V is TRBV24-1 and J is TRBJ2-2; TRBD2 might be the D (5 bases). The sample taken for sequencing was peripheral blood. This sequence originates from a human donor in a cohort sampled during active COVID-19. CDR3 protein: CATSDTRTGANTGELFF. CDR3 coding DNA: TGTGCCACCAGTGATACTAGGACCGGCGCGAACACCGGGGAGCTGTTTTTT.